The 30 T cell receptor beta chains below were found in one sample sequenced in a study of T cells in Graves' hyperthyroidism and ophthalmopathy (dated by TCRdb to between 2018 and 2020). The library was produced with multiplex PCR. Sequencing took place on an Illumina HiSeq 2000. TCR beta CDR3 regions were amplified from RNA transcripts. The first round of RT-PCR for the TCR CDR3 was performed with the HTBI primer set and the Qiagen OneStep RT-PCR kit. The public reads were reprocessed in TCRdb via fastp at Q25 and MiXCR, keeping in-frame beta chains. Rows are combined by CDR3 protein, so each entry shows the most common genes and DNA. The sample includes some 720,000 distinct CDR3 sequences, with less than 20% observed a single time. The biggest ten clones account for roughly 8% of the sample. The specimen sequenced was blood. These receptors came from a man aged 18 to 30 with Graves' hyperthyroidism.

A few counts support this clonotype. The chain uses TRBV20-1 and TRBJ2-7, with D perhaps given as TRBD1 or TRBD2 (5 bases each). Germline V gene sequence: CDR1 DFQATT, CDR2 SNEGSKA (reference sequence). The CDR3 is made up of 15 amino acids. The V gene lost 2 bases and the J gene lost 3 bases, with 17 bases spanning the gap. The CDR3 DNA is TGCAGTGCTAGACCCCGGGACGGTCGAAGCTACGAGCAGTACTTC. Protein product: CSARPRDGRSYEQYF.

This clonotype was detected ten times or more. V is TRBV18 and J is TRBJ2-1; D ambiguous. This CDR3 region has 11 residues. The V gene lost 1 base and the J gene lost 9 bases, with 4 bases spanning the gap. Germline V gene sequence: CDR1 KGHSH, CDR2 LQKENI. CDR3 protein: CASSPQSEQFF. The DNA of the CDR3 is TGTGCCAGCTCACCACAATCTGAGCAGTTCTTC.

This clonotype has a count of ten or more. The V call is TRBV29-1, the J call TRBJ2-3, with TRBD1 as a possible D gene (5 bases). Germline V CDR1 and CDR2: SQVTM, ANQGSEA. The V and J ends lost 6 bases and 2 bases respectively, with 9 bases between them. The CDR3 contains 12 residues. The chain's CDR3 is CSVRTPTDTQYF. DNA for the CDR3: TGCAGCGTCCGGACACCCACAGATACGCAGTATTTT.

This chain joins TRBV18 and TRBJ1-5, with TRBD1 identical over 7 bases. The germline gives CDR1 KGHSH, CDR2 LQKENI. The CDR3 runs 15 residues. Losses at the gene ends were 2 bases for V and 4 bases for J; bases not matched to a gene: 5. CDR3 region: CASSPKQGKNQPQHF. The CDR3 DNA is TGTGCCAGCTCACCAAAACAGGGGAAGAATCAGCCCCAGCATTTT.

The rearrangement links TRBV6-1 to TRBJ2-7, with D maybe TRBD2 (5 bases). Germline values: CDR1 MNHNS, CDR2 SASEGT. Trimming cost V 6 bases and J 3 bases, with 18 bases left between them. CDR3 length: 15 amino acids. CDR3 nucleotide sequence: TGTGCCAGCAGGCCTGCGGGTGGGAAGGTCTACGAGCAGTACTTC. It encodes CASRPAGGKVYEQYF.

The V gene is TRBV19, the J gene TRBJ1-5; D remains unclear. Trimming took 7 bases from V and 1 from J, leaving 8 bases between them. The length of the CDR3 is 13 residues. The germline CDR1 and CDR2 sequences are LNHDA and SQIVND (reference sequence). CDR3 DNA: TGTGCCAGTACCCTGGGGAGCAATCAGCCCCAGCATTTT. Protein sequence: CASTLGSNQPQHF.

This clonotype came up many times. The V call is TRBV11-2, the J call TRBJ2-7; D remains unclear. V was pared by 5 bases and J by 3 bases, with 11 bases between. This CDR3 is built from 13 residues. Germline CDR1 is SGHAT and CDR2 is FQNNGV. This CDR3 reads CASSPFDFYEQYF. The CDR3 nucleotides read TGTGCCAGCAGCCCTTTCGACTTCTACGAGCAGTACTTC.

This clonotype has a count of ten or more. The chain links TRBV20-1 to TRBJ2-5; 10 bases are shared with TRBD1. The CDR3 runs 14 residues. Germline-derived CDR1 and CDR2 are DFQATT and SNEGSKA (reference sequence). The junction had 7 bases not matched to a gene; V was cut back by 6 bases and J by 3 bases. The CDR3 DNA reads as TGCAGTGCAATGGACAGGGGGACGAAAGAGACCCAGTACTTC. Translating it yields CSAMDRGTKETQYF.

This clonotype has a handful of counts. The chain links TRBV7-9 to TRBJ1-5; D might be TRBD1 (6 bases). The germline V and J ends were trimmed by 5 bases and 3 bases, with 20 bases remaining between them. Per the germline V gene, CDR1 is SEHNR and CDR2 is FQNEAQ (reference sequence). The CDR3 loop spans 17 amino acids. CDR3 in amino acids: CASSLGWRTDINQPQHF. The CDR3 DNA follows: TGTGCCAGCAGCCTGGGATGGCGGACAGATATCAATCAGCCCCAGCATTTT.

There are a few counts of this clonotype. The chain is built from TRBV9 and TRBJ2-5; 16 positions match TRBD2. Germline CDR1 SGDLS, CDR2 YYNGEE. CDR3 length: 16 amino acids. V shed 7 bases, J shed 6 bases, and the junction held 9 bases outside the gene matches. CDR3 bases: TGTGCCAGCCGGGGGACTAGCGGGAGGGCCATAAAGACCCAGTACTTC. It encodes CASRGTSGRAIKTQYF.

The genes are TRBV7-2 and TRBJ2-5; 11 bases map to TRBD1. V lost 5 bases and J lost 6; bases outside the gene matches: 5. Germline V CDR1 and CDR2: SGHTA, FQGNSA. This CDR3 has 14 amino acids. The chain's CDR3 is CASSEDRGPKTQYF. The DNA for the CDR3 is TGTGCCAGCAGCGAGGACAGGGGGCCTAAGACCCAGTACTTC.

This clonotype was recorded many times. This chain uses TRBV10-3 with TRBJ1-2, with D perhaps matching TRBD1 (5 bases). CDR3 length: 12 residues. Germline values: CDR1 ENHRY, CDR2 SYGVKD. V was shortened by 9 bases and J by 3 bases, with 11 bases between the two germline ends. CDR3 bases: TGTGCCATTCGACAGCCGTACTATGGCTACACCTTC. It is translated as CAIRQPYYGYTF.

This clonotype has a count of ten or more. The chain uses TRBV18 and TRBJ1-5, with D tentatively TRBD1 (6 bases). V was clipped by 6 bases and J by 2 bases, with 14 bases between them. The germline V gene has CDR1 KGHSH and CDR2 LQKENI. The CDR3 spans 15 residues. The CDR3 DNA follows: TGTGCCAGCTCGCCCGGGACACAGGGCAATCAGCCCCAGCATTTT. This translates into CASSPGTQGNQPQHF.

The table lists this clonotype with a few counts. V usage is TRBV6-5 and J usage is TRBJ2-1; 8 bases align to TRBD2. This CDR3 spans 19 amino acids. From germline, CDR1 is MNHEY and CDR2 SVGAGI. V dropped 0 bases and J dropped 3; count of bases not matched to a gene: 13. CDR3 sequence reads: CASSYSWLAGEKVYNEQFF. As DNA, the CDR3 is TGTGCCAGCAGTTACTCATGGCTAGCGGGCGAGAAAGTCTACAATGAGCAGTTCTTC.

The chain recombines TRBV20-1 with TRBJ1-4; D unresolved. The V gene lost 3 bases and the J gene lost 1 base, with 21 bases spanning the gap. The CDR3 is made up of 18 amino acids. The V gene's germline CDR1 is DFQATT and CDR2 SNEGSKA (reference sequence). The CDR3 protein is CSARGPYSESGTNEKLFF. The CDR3, as DNA: TGCAGTGCTAGGGGCCCCTACTCAGAAAGCGGAACTAATGAAAAACTGTTTTTT.

The V and J genes are TRBV28 and TRBJ1-1, with D hard to call. CDR1 MDHEN and CDR2 SYDVKM come from the germline V gene. Trimming left V 2 bases short and J 0 bases short, with 10 bases between. The CDR3 covers 15 residues. The CDR3, as DNA: TGTGCCAGCAGTTTACCAGTGGGTATGAACACTGAAGCTTTCTTT. Amino acid sequence: CASSLPVGMNTEAFF.

The rearrangement uses TRBV7-9 and TRBJ2-7, with 12 bases identical to TRBD2. The germline gives CDR1 SEHNR, CDR2 FQNEAQ (reference sequence). The V and J ends lost 4 bases and 5 bases, in that order; junction bases with no gene match: 12. The CDR3 runs to 17 residues. CDR3 loop: CASSSSLLAGGPHEQYF. CDR3 nucleotides: TGTGCCAGCAGCTCAAGCCTACTAGCGGGAGGCCCACACGAGCAGTACTTC.

In this sample, this clonotype turned up many times. The chain recombines TRBV20-1 with TRBJ2-1, with 10 bases lining up with TRBD2. CDR1 is DFQATT, CDR2 SNEGSKA, per germline (reference sequence). CDR3 length: 17 amino acids. V dropped 1 base and J dropped 9; count of bases not matched to a gene: 15. This CDR3 is CSARGGYASGSGREQFF. The CDR3 bases are TGCAGTGCTAGAGGGGGTTATGCTAGCGGGAGCGGACGTGAGCAGTTCTTC.

This clonotype has a count of ten or more. V is TRBV5-5 and J is TRBJ2-3; D is unresolved. Between the trimmed V and J ends, which lost 0 bases and 2 bases, there was a span of 10 bases. Germline V gene sequence: CDR1 SGHKS, CDR2 YYEKEE (reference sequence). The CDR3 is made up of 15 amino acids. The CDR3 bases are TGTGCCAGCAGCTTGGAGGTAGCCTACACAGATACGCAGTATTTT. Its protein product is CASSLEVAYTDTQYF.

This clonotype was picked up a small number of times. This chain uses TRBV20-1 with TRBJ1-5; D call uncertain. V shed 6 bases and J shed 9 bases, with 15 bases lying between them. This CDR3 contains 12 residues. The germline CDR1 and CDR2 sequences are DFQATT and SNEGSKA (reference sequence). CDR3 sequence: CSALDGLGPQHF. In DNA form, the CDR3 reads TGCAGTGCCCTGGACGGCCTCGGGCCCCAGCATTTT.

This clonotype appeared a few times. The CDR3 sequence is CASHSTGTTYEQYF. As DNA, the CDR3 is TGTGCCAGCCACTCAACCGGGACTACCTACGAGCAGTACTTC. V is TRBV28 and J is TRBJ2-7; 7 bases fit TRBD2. The CDR3 runs 14 residues. V was pared by 8 bases and J by 2 bases, with 9 bases of the junction left unmatched. Looked up from germline, CDR1 is MDHEN and CDR2 is SYDVKM.

This clonotype has a count of ten or more. The chain joins TRBV27 to TRBJ2-7, with TRBD1 matching 10 bases. This CDR3 spans 14 amino acids. Germline trimming cut 7 bases from V and 3 bases from J; bases unmatched to any gene: 6. Germline V CDR1 and CDR2: MNHEY, SMNVEV (reference sequence). CDR3 in DNA: TGTGCCAGCAAACCGGGACAGGGGAACTACGAGCAGTACTTC. This sequence encodes CASKPGQGNYEQYF.

This clonotype was recorded many times. This sequence joins TRBV11-1 and TRBJ2-1; D gene ambiguous. V was pared by 2 bases and J by 7 bases, with 6 bases between. Germline CDR1 and CDR2: SGHAT and FQDESV (reference sequence). CDR3 length equals 12 residues. The CDR3 DNA sequence: TGTGCCAGCAGCTTATACGGAAATGAGCAGTTCTTC. This translates into CASSLYGNEQFF.

This clonotype was seen at least ten times. This chain uses TRBV7-9 with TRBJ1-1; no reliable D call. V was pared by 0 bases and J by 0 bases, with 11 bases between. This CDR3 has 16 residues. Germline V CDR1 and CDR2: SEHNR, FQNEAQ (reference sequence). In DNA, the CDR3 is TGTGCCAGCAGCTTAGCGGTAGGACCCCTGAACACTGAAGCTTTCTTT. It specifies CASSLAVGPLNTEAFF.

This clonotype was seen at least ten times. This chain uses TRBV11-3 with TRBJ2-1; the match to TRBD2 covers 9 bases. The CDR3 is made up of 17 amino acids. CDR1 and CDR2 from the germline V gene are SGHNT and YENEEA. V trimming: 0 bases; J trimming: 8 bases; junction bases outside the gene matches: 11. The CDR3 loop is CASSLDTAGGRLDEQFF. In DNA, the CDR3 is TGTGCCAGCAGCTTAGATACCGCGGGAGGGCGGCTCGATGAGCAGTTCTTC.

V gene TRBV2 combines with J gene TRBJ2-7, with D unclear. The CDR3 loop spans 16 amino acids. CDR1 and CDR2 from the germline V gene are SNHLY and FYNNEI. V shed 7 bases and J shed 2 bases, with 21 bases lying between them. The CDR3 coding sequence is TGTGCCAGCACAAACGATGAGGTAGGGCCCACCTACGAGCAGTACTTC. It is translated as CASTNDEVGPTYEQYF. Supplemented by reference TRBV2 and TRBJ2-7, the full variable domain reads EPEVTQTPSHQVTQMGQEVILRCVPISNHLYFYWYRQILGQKVEFLVSFYNNEISEKSEIFDDQFSVERPDGSNFTLKIRSTKLEDSAMYFCASTNDEVGPTYEQYFGPGTRLTVT.

In this sample, this clonotype turned up a few times. The V and J genes are TRBV30 and TRBJ1-1; D remains ambiguous. The germline V gene has CDR1 GTSNPN and CDR2 SVGIG (reference sequence). V was trimmed by 3 bases and J by 5 bases, leaving 13 bases between them. This CDR3 comprises 13 residues. CDR3 DNA: TGTGCCTGGAGGTCCGGGGATGGTACTGAAGCTTTCTTT. The encoded protein is CAWRSGDGTEAFF.

The V and J genes are TRBV9 and TRBJ1-5; possible D gene TRBD1, 5 bases. V was pared by 4 bases and J by 4 bases, with 15 bases between. Germline V gene sequence: CDR1 SGDLS, CDR2 YYNGEE. This CDR3 comprises 15 residues. The chain's CDR3 is CASSPGTVENQPQHF. In DNA, the CDR3 is TGTGCCAGCAGCCCCGGGACGGTAGAAAATCAGCCCCAGCATTTT.

There are many counts of this clonotype. The chain joins TRBV28 to TRBJ2-7; D assignment may be TRBD1 or TRBD2 (5 bases each). V dropped 3 bases and J dropped 3 bases, with 9 bases sitting between them. CDR3 length: 13 residues. CDR1 and CDR2 from the germline V gene are MDHEN and SYDVKM. The CDR3 sequence: CASSLGPHYEQYF. The CDR3 nucleotides read TGTGCCAGCAGTTTGGGACCCCACTACGAGCAGTACTTC.

This clonotype showed up many times. V is TRBV20-1 and J is TRBJ2-7; D perhaps matches TRBD1 (5 bases). The V gene's germline CDR1 is DFQATT and CDR2 SNEGSKA (reference sequence). This CDR3 has 12 amino acids. V lost 3 bases to trimming and J lost 1 base, with 7 bases between them. The CDR3 protein is CSARTASYEQYF. As DNA, the CDR3 is TGCAGTGCTAGGACAGCATCCTACGAGCAGTACTTC.